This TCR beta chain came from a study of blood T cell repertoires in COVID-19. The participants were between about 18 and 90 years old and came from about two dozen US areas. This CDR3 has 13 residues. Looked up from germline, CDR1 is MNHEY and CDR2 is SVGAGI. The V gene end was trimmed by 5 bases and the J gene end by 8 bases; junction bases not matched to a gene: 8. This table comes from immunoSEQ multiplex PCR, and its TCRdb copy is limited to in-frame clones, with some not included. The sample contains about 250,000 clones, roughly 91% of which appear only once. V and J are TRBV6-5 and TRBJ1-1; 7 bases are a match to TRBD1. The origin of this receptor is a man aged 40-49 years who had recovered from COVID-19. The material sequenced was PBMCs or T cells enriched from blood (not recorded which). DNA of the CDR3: TGTGCCAGCAGTAAGCTACCGGGACAGGAAGCTTTCTTT. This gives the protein CASSKLPGQEAFF.